The 19 T cell receptor beta chains presented below share a single source sample, sequenced in a study of cytomegalovirus exposure and HLA in healthy donors (dated by TCRdb to about 2017). Preparation of the library involved the immunoSEQ multiplex PCR assay. TCRdb took over this immuneACCESS table, retaining in-frame rearrangements with V and J assigned. Such tables are incomplete; in checked studies, under half of the missing clones stem from an unresolved V gene, and the remainder is unexplained. In all, the sample holds 200,000 to 250,000 clones, and around 86% of those were seen once. The top ten clones comprise roughly 2% of the sample. The sample taken for sequencing was PBMCs. These TCRs come from a woman under 30 in good health and CMV-seropositive.

V gene TRBV28 combines with J gene TRBJ2-5; 7 bases are a match to TRBD2. The CDR3 runs to 16 residues. The junction had 11 bases not matched to a gene; V was cut back by 3 bases and J by 4 bases. CDR1 is MDHEN and CDR2 is SYDVKM in the germline V gene. This chain's CDR3 is CASSLGAGEIPETQYF. As DNA, the CDR3 is TGTGCCAGCAGTTTGGGCGCGGGAGAGATCCCAGAGACCCAGTACTTC.

The V call is TRBV28, the J call TRBJ2-2; possible D gene TRBD1, 5 bases. Germline V lookup: CDR1 MDHEN, CDR2 SYDVKM. This CDR3 contains 15 residues. Between the trimmed V and J ends, which lost 1 base and 4 bases, there was a span of 10 bases. This CDR3 is CASSLYLGPTGELFF. In DNA, the CDR3 is TGTGCCAGCAGTTTATATCTGGGGCCCACCGGGGAGCTGTTTTTT. Based on the CDR3 plus reference TRBV28 and TRBJ2-2, the full variable domain is DVKVTQSSRYLVKRTGEKVFLECVQDMDHENMFWYRQDPGLGLRLIYFSYDVKMKEKGDIPEGYSVSREKKERFSLILESASTNQTSMYLCASSLYLGPTGELFFGEGSRLTVL.

V gene TRBV7-9 combines with J gene TRBJ2-7; 8 bases align to TRBD1. This CDR3 has 15 amino acids. Germline loops: CDR1 SEHNR, CDR2 FQNEAQ (reference sequence). J was trimmed by 1 base and V by 5 bases; bases with no gene match: 7. CDR3: CASSRDRGRSYEQYF. DNA for the CDR3: TGTGCCAGCAGCCGCGACAGGGGAAGGTCCTACGAGCAGTACTTC.

This CDR3 reads CSVGGGLAGDEQFF. The CDR3 DNA is TGCAGCGTGGGAGGGGGACTAGCGGGAGATGAGCAGTTCTTC. The chain has TRBV29-1 and TRBJ2-1; 14 bases fit TRBD2. The germline gives CDR1 SQVTM, CDR2 ANQGSEA. The CDR3 length is 14 residues. The V segment lost 6 bases and the J segment 8 bases; nucleotides outside the gene matches: 6.

V is TRBV5-1 and J is TRBJ2-3, with 10 bases aligning to TRBD2. Trimming at V came to 0 bases and at J to 2 bases, leaving 12 bases not matched to a gene. Germline lookup yields CDR1 SGHRS and CDR2 YFSETQ. The CDR3 totals 19 residues. This CDR3 is CASSLVGLAGVWNTDTQYF. CDR3 in DNA: TGCGCCAGCAGCTTGGTGGGGCTAGCGGGAGTCTGGAACACAGATACGCAGTATTTT.

V is TRBV4-2 and J is TRBJ2-7, with D perhaps TRBD2 (5 bases). The CDR3 is 15 residues long. From germline, CDR1 is LGHNA and CDR2 YNFKEQ. The V end lost 4 bases, the J end lost 1 base, and 14 bases lay between the germline ends. CDR3 sequence (DNA): TGTGCCAGCAGCCCAGTTTTTTCGGGGTCCTACGAGCAGTACTTC. This encodes CASSPVFSGSYEQYF.

This rearrangement joins TRBV6-5 to TRBJ2-7, with 10 bases lining up with TRBD1. CDR3 length: 13 amino acids. Germline CDR1 reads MNHEY; CDR2 reads SVGAGI. V lost 7 bases and J lost 3; bases outside the gene matches: 3. In DNA form, the CDR3 reads TGTGCCAGCACCCGGACAGGGGGCTACGAGCAGTACTTC. Translating gives CASTRTGGYEQYF.

V and J are TRBV9 and TRBJ2-7; 10 nucleotides match TRBD2. Per germline, CDR1 SGDLS and CDR2 YYNGEE. V shed 4 bases and J 6 bases; nucleotides not matched to a gene: 7. This CDR3 is built from 14 residues. DNA for the CDR3: TGTGCCAGCAGCCCCTGGACTAGCGGCTCCGAGCAGTACTTC. Protein sequence: CASSPWTSGSEQYF. The full variable domain, its missing parts supplied by reference TRBV9 and TRBJ2-7, is DSGVTQTPKHLITATGQRVTLRCSPRSGDLSVYWYQQSLDQGLQFLIQYYNGEERAKGNILERFSAQQFPDLHSELNLSSLELGDSALYFCASSPWTSGSEQYFGPGTRLTVT.

This chain joins TRBV11-2 and TRBJ1-5, with TRBD1 matching 7 bases. CDR1 is SGHAT and CDR2 is FQNNGV in the germline V gene. Trimming cost V 5 bases and J 4 bases; bases outside gene matches: 8. The length of the CDR3 is 15 residues. For the CDR3, the DNA is TGTGCCAGCAGCGAGGGACAGATTCTTAATCAGCCCCAGCATTTT. Amino acids: CASSEGQILNQPQHF.

V and J are TRBV28 and TRBJ2-7, with a weak D call TRBD1 (5 bases). The CDR3 loop spans 15 amino acids. CDR1 and CDR2 from the germline V gene are MDHEN and SYDVKM. V was pared by 6 bases and J by 5 bases, with 20 bases between. The CDR3 is CASSPGGPGSHEQYF. CDR3 DNA sequence: TGTGCCAGCAGCCCCGGCGGTCCAGGGTCCCACGAGCAGTACTTC.

The CDR3 DNA is TGTGCCAGTAAAGGGCTACCGGGGAGCAATCAGCCCCAGCATTTT. This sequence encodes CASKGLPGSNQPQHF. The rearrangement joins TRBV19 to TRBJ1-5; D not resolved. Germline values: CDR1 LNHDA, CDR2 SQIVND (reference sequence). The CDR3 contains 15 residues. Trimming pared 7 bases from V and 1 base from J, leaving 14 bases between.

The chain recombines TRBV9 with TRBJ2-2; weak D call: TRBD1 (6 bases). The germline gives CDR1 SGDLS, CDR2 YYNGEE. The V end lost 4 bases, the J end lost 0 bases, and 13 bases lay between the germline ends. This CDR3 contains 16 residues. In nucleotides, the CDR3 is TGTGCCAGCAGCACCTACAGGGAATCGAACACCGGGGAGCTGTTTTTT. Its translation: CASSTYRESNTGELFF. The complete variable domain, with remaining parts taken from reference TRBV9 and TRBJ2-2, reads DSGVTQTPKHLITATGQRVTLRCSPRSGDLSVYWYQQSLDQGLQFLIQYYNGEERAKGNILERFSAQQFPDLHSELNLSSLELGDSALYFCASSTYRESNTGELFFGEGSRLTVL.

The chain is built from TRBV19 and TRBJ1-1; 8 positions agree with TRBD1. From germline, CDR1 is LNHDA and CDR2 SQIVND (reference sequence). Trimming took 8 bases from V and 7 from J; bases not matched to a gene: 9. The CDR3 is 13 residues long. CDR3 protein: CASLAGTGVEAFF. CDR3 sequence (DNA): TGTGCCAGTCTCGCCGGGACAGGTGTTGAAGCTTTCTTT.

The chain employs TRBV7-9 and TRBJ2-1; D gene ambiguous. The germline CDR1 and CDR2 sequences are SEHNR and FQNEAQ (reference sequence). The V end was cut by 5 bases, the J end by 4 bases, with 12 bases between. This CDR3 comprises 14 residues. The CDR3 region is CASSPSPLYNEQFF. DNA for the CDR3: TGTGCCAGCAGCCCATCCCCACTATACAATGAGCAGTTCTTC. Filled out from reference TRBV7-9 and TRBJ2-1, the complete variable domain reads DTGVSQNPRHKITKRGQNVTFRCDPISEHNRLYWYRQTLGQGPEFLTYFQNEAQLEKSRLLSDRFSAERPKGSFSTLEIQRTEQGDSAMYLCASSPSPLYNEQFFGPGTRLTVL.

J is TRBJ1-4 and V is TRBV27; unclear D gene. Germline V gene data show CDR1 as MNHEY and CDR2 as SMNVEV (reference sequence). The CDR3 runs to 13 residues. Trimming left V 5 bases short and J 4 bases short, with 8 bases between. Written as DNA, the CDR3 is TGTGCCAGCAGTACCAGACATAATGAAAAACTGTTTTTT. Amino acid sequence: CASSTRHNEKLFF.

DNA for the CDR3: TGTGCCAGCAGCTGGGAAATGACTAGCGTCGGGGAGGAGACCCAGTACTTC. The encoded protein is CASSWEMTSVGEETQYF. V gene TRBV5-5 combines with J gene TRBJ2-5; TRBD2 aligns across 8 bases. The CDR3 sequence is 17 residues long. Germline V CDR1 and CDR2: SGHKS, YYEKEE (reference sequence). V dropped 3 bases and J dropped 5; count of bases not matched to a gene: 15.

The gene calls are TRBV30 and TRBJ2-3; 9 nucleotides match TRBD2. This CDR3 spans 14 amino acids. Germline CDR1 reads GTSNPN; CDR2 reads SVGIG (reference sequence). The ends lost 4 bases at V and 5 bases at J; junction bases unmatched: 7. The CDR3 nucleotides are TGTGCCTGGACTAGCGGGAAAGAATTAGATACGCAGTATTTT. Encoded protein: CAWTSGKELDTQYF.

The chain is built from TRBV28 and TRBJ1-2; 7 bases are shared with TRBD1. Germline V gene sequence: CDR1 MDHEN, CDR2 SYDVKM. CDR3 length equals 15 residues. With V trimmed by 1 base and J by 5 bases, 7 bases remained unmatched. CDR3 loop: CASSLSGAGGYGYTF. The CDR3 coding sequence is TGTGCCAGCAGTTTATCGGGTGCAGGGGGGTATGGCTACACCTTC.

The chain couples TRBV28 to TRBJ1-2; 9 bases fit TRBD1. V gave up 4 bases and J gave up 5 bases; unmatched junction bases: 8. Germline loops: CDR1 MDHEN, CDR2 SYDVKM. The CDR3 extends over 15 amino acids. The CDR3 loop reads CASSSQGTGNYGYTF. CDR3 coding DNA: TGTGCCAGCAGTTCACAAGGGACAGGGAATTATGGCTACACCTTC.